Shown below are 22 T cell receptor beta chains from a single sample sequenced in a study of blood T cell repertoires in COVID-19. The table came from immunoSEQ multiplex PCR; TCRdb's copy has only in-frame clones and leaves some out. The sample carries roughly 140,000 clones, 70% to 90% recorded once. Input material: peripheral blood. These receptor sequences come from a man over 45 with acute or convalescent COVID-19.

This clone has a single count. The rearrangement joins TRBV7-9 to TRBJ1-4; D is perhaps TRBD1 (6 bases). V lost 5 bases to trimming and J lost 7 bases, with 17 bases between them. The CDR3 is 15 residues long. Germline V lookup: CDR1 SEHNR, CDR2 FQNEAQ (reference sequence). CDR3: CASSAQTGGGEKLFF. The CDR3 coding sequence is TGTGCCAGCAGCGCTCAGACAGGAGGAGGTGAAAAACTGTTTTTT.

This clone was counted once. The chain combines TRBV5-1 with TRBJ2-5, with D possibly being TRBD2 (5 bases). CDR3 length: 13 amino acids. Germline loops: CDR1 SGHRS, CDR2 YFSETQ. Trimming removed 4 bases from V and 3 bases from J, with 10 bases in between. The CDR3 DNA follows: TGCGCCAGCAGCCCCGGGATCAAAGAGACCCAGTACTTC. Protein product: CASSPGIKETQYF.

The CDR3 DNA follows: TGTGCCTGGAGTGCGGTTAACTATGGCTACACCTTC. Protein sequence: CAWSAVNYGYTF. J is TRBJ1-2 and V is TRBV30, with unresolved D. With 1 base removed from V and 1 base from J, the gap between germline ends came to 4 bases. Germline loops: CDR1 GTSNPN, CDR2 SVGIG (reference sequence). The CDR3 is 12 amino acids.

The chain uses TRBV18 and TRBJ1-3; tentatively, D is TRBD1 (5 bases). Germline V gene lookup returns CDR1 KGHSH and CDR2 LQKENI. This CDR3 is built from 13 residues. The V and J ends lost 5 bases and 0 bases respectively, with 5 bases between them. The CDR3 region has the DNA TGTGCCAGCTCAGACAGCTCTGGAAACACCATATATTTT. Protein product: CASSDSSGNTIYF.

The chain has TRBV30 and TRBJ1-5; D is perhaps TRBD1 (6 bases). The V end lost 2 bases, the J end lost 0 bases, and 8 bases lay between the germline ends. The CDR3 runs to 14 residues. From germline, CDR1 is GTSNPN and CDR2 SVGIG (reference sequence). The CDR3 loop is CAWSTGYSNQPQHF. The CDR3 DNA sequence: TGTGCCTGGAGTACAGGGTATAGCAATCAGCCCCAGCATTTT.

The CDR3 region has the DNA TGTGCCAGTAGTACAATCGGGGACACACTCTATGGCTACACCTTC. Its translation: CASSTIGDTLYGYTF. The chain employs TRBV19 and TRBJ1-2, with a tentative D call TRBD1 (6 bases). Trimming took off 4 bases at V and 4 bases at J, with 16 bases between the two ends. Germline V gene sequence: CDR1 LNHDA, CDR2 SQIVND (reference sequence). CDR3 length: 15 amino acids.

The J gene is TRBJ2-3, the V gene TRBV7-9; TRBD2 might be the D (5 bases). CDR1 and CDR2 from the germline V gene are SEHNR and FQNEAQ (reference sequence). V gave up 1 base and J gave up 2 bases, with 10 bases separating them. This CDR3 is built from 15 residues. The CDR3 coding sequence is TGTGCCAGCAGCTTAGATGCGGGCCCCACAGATACGCAGTATTTT. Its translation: CASSLDAGPTDTQYF.

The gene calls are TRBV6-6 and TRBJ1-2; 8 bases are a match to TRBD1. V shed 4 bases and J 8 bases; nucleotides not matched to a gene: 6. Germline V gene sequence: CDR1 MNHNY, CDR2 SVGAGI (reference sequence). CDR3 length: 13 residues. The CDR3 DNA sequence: TGTGCCAGCAGTTTCGACAGGGGTGGAGGCTACACCTTC. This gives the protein CASSFDRGGGYTF.

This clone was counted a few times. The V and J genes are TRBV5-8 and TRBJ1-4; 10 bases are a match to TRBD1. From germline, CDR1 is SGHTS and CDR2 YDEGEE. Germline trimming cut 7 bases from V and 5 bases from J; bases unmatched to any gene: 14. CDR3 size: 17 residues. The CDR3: CASGGTGALLLNEKLFF. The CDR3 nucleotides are TGTGCCAGCGGAGGGACAGGGGCTCTATTATTGAATGAAAAACTGTTTTTT.

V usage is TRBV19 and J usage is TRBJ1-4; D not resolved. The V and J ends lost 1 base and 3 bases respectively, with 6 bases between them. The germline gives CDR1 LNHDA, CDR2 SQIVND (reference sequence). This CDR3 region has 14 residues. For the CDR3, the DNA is TGTGCCAGTAGTATAGTAAGCTCTAATGAAAAACTGTTTTTT. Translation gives CASSIVSSNEKLFF. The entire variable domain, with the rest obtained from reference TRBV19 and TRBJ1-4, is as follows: DGGITQSPKYLFRKEGQNVTLSCEQNLNHDAMYWYRQDPGQGLRLIYYSQIVNDFQKGDIAEGYSVSREKKESFPLTVTSAQKNPTAFYLCASSIVSSNEKLFFGSGTQLSVL.

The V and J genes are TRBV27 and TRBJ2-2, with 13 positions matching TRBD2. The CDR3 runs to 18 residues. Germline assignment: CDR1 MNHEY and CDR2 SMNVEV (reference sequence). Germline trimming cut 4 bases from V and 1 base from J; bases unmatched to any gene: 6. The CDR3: CASSSGTSGEENTGELFF. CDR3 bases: TGTGCCAGCAGTTCCGGGACTAGCGGGGAGGAGAACACCGGGGAGCTGTTTTTT.

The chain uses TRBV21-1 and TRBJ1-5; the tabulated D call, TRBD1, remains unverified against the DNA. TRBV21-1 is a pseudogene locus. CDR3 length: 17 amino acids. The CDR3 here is CASSKVVRTGPSGPQHF. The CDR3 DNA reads TGTGCCAGCAGCAAAGTAGTAAGGACAGGGCCTTCGGGGCCCCAGCATTTT.

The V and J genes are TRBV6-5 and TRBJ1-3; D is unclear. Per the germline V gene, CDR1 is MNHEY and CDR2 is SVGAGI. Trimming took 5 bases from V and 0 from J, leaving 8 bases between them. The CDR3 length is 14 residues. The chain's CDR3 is CASSRDFSGNTIYF. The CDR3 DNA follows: TGTGCCAGCAGTCGTGACTTCTCTGGAAACACCATATATTTT.

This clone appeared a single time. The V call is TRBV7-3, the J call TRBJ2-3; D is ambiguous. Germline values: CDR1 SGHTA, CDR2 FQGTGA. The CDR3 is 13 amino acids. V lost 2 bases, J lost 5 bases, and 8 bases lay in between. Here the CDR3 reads CASSLESVDTQYF. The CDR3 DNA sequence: TGTGCCAGCAGCTTAGAAAGCGTAGATACGCAGTATTTT. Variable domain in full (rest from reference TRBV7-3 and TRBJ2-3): GAGVSQTPSNKVTEKGKYVELRCDPISGHTALYWYRQSLGQGPEFLIYFQGTGAADDSGLPNDRFFAVRPEGSVSTLKIQRTERGDSAVYLCASSLESVDTQYFGPGTRLTVL.

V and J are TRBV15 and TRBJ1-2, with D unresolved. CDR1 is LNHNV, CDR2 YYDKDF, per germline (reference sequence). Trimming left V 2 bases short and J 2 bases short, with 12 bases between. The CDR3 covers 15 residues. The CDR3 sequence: CATSRPRGPNYGYTF. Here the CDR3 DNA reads TGTGCCACCAGCAGACCCAGAGGTCCAAACTATGGCTACACCTTC.

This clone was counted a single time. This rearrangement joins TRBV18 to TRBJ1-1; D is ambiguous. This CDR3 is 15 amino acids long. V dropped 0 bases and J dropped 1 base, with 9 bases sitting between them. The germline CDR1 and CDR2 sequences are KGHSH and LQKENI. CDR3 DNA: TGTGCCAGCTCACCACCGGCCAGGCCGAACACTGAAGCTTTCTTT. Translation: CASSPPARPNTEAFF.

This chain's CDR3 is CASSQIRDKNTEAFF. For the CDR3, the DNA is TGCGCCAGCAGCCAAATCCGGGACAAGAACACTGAAGCTTTCTTT. The chain recombines TRBV4-1 with TRBJ1-1, with D possibly being TRBD1 (6 bases). The CDR3 is 15 residues long. V lost 2 bases and J 1 base, leaving 11 bases between the germline ends. The germline V gene encodes CDR1 MGHRA and CDR2 YSYEKL.

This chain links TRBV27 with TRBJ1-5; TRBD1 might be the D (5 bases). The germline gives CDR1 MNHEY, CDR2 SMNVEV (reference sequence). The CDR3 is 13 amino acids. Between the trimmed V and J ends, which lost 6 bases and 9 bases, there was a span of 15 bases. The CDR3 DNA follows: TGTGCCAGCAGGGGGCAGGGCCCAGGGCCCCAGCATTTT. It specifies CASRGQGPGPQHF.

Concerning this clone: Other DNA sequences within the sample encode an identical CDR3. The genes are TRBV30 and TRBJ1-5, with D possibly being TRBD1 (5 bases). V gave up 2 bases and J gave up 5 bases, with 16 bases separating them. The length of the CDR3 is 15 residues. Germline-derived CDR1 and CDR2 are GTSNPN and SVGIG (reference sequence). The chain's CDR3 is CAWSPREGSDQPQHF. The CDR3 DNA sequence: TGTGCCTGGAGTCCCCGGGAGGGGAGCGATCAGCCCCAGCATTTT.

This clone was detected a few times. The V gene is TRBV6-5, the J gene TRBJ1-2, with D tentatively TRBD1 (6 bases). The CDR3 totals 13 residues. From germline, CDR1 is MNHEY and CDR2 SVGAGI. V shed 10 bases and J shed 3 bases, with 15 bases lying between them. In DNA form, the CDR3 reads TGTGCCACCCTCGGGGGGGGCCACTATGGCTACACCTTC. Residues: CATLGGGHYGYTF.

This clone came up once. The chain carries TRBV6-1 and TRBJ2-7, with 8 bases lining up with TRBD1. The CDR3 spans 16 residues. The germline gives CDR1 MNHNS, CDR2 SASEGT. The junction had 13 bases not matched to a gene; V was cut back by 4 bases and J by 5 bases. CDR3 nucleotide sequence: TGTGCCAGCAGTGCCCAGGACAGGGCCCCATCGGACGAGCAGTACTTC. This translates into CASSAQDRAPSDEQYF.

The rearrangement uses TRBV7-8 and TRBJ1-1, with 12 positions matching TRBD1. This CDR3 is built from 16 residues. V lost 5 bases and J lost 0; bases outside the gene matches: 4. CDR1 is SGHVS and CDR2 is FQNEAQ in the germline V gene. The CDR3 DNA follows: TGTGCCAGCAGCACCGGGACAGGGGGCTTGAACACTGAAGCTTTCTTT. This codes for CASSTGTGGLNTEAFF. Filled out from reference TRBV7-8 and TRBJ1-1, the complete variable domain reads GAGVSQSPRYKVAKRGQDVALRCDPISGHVSLFWYQQALGQGPEFLTYFQNEAQLDKSGLPSDRFFAERPEGSVSTLKIQRTQQEDSAVYLCASSTGTGGLNTEAFFGQGTRLTVV.